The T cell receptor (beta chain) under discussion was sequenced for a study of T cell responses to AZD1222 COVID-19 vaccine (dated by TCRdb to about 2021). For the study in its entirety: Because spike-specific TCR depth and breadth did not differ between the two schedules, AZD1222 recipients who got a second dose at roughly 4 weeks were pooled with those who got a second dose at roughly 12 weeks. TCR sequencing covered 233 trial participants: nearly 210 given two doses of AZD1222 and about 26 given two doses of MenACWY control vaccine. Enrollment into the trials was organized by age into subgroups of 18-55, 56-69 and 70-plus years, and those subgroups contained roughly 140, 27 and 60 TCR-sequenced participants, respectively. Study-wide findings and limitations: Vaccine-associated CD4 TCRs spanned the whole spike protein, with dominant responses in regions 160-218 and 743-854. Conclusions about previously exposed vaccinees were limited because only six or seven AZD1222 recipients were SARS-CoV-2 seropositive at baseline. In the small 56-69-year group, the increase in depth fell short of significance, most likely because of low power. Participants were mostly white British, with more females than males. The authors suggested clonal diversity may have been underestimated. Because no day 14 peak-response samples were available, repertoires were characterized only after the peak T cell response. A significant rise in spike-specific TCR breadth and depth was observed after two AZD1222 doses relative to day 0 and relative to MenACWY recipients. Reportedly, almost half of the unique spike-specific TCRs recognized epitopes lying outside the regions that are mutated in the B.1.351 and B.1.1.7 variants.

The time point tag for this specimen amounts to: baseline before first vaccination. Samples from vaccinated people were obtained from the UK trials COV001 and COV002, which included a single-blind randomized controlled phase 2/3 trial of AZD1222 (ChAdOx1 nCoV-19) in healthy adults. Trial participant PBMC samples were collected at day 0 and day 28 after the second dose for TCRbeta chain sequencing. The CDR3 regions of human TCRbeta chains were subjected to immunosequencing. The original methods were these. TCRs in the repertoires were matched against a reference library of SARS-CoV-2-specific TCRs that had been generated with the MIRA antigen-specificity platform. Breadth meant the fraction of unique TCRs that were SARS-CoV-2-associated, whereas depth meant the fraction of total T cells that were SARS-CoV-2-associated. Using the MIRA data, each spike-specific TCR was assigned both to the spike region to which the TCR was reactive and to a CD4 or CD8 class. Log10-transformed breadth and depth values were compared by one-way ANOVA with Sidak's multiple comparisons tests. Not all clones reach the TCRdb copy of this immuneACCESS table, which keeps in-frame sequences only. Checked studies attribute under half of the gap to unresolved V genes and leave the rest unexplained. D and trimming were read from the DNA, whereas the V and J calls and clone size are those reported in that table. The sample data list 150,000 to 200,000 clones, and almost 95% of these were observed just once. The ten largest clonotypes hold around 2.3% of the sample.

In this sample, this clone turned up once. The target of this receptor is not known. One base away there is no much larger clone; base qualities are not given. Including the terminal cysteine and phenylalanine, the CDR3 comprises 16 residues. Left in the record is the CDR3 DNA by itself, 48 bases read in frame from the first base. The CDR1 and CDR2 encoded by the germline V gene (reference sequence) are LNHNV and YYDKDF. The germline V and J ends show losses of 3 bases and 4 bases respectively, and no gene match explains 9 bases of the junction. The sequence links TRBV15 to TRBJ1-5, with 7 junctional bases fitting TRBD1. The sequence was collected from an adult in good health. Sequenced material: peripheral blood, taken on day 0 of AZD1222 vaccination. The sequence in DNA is TGTGCCACCAGCAGTTATCCAGGGGGGACAAATCAGCCCCAGCATTTT. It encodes CATSSYPGGTNQPQHF. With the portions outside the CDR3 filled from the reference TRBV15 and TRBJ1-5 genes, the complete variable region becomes DAMVIQNPRYQVTQFGKPVTLSCSQTLNHNVMYWYQQKSSQAPKLLFHYYDKDFNNEADTPDNFQSRRPNTSFCFLDIRSPGLGDTAMYLCATSSYPGGTNQPQHFGDGTRLSIL.